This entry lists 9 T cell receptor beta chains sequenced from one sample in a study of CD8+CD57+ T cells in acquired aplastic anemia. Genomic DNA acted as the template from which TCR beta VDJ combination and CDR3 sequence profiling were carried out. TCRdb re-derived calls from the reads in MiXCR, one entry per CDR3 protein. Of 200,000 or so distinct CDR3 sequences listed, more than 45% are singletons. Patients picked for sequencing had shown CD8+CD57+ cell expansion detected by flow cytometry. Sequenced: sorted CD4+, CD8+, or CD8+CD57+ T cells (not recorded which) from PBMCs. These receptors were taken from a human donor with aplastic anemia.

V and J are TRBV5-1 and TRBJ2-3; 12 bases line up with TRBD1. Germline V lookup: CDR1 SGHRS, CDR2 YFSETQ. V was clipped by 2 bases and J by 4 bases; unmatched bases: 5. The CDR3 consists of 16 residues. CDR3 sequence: CASSLAGTGGADTQYF. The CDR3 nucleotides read TGCGCCAGCAGCTTAGCCGGGACAGGGGGCGCAGATACGCAGTATTTT.

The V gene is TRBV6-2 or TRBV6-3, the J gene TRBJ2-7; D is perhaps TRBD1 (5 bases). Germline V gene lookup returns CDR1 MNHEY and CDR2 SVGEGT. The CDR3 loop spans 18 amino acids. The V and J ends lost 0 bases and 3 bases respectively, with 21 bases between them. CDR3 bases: TGTGCCAGCAGTTACTCGGGTTTCGGGCAGGGTGGTATCTACGAGCAGTACTTC. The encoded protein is CASSYSGFGQGGIYEQYF.

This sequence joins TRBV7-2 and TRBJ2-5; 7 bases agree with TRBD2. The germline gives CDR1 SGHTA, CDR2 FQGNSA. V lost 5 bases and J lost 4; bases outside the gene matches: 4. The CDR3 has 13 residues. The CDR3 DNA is TGTGCCAGCAGCGTTAGCGGGTCAGAGACCCAGTACTTC. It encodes CASSVSGSETQYF.

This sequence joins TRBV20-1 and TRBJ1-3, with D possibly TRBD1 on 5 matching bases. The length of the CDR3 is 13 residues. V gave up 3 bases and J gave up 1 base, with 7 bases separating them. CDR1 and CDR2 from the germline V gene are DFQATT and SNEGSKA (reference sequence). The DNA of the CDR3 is TGCAGTGCTAGGTCAGGGTCTGGAAACACCATATATTTT. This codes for CSARSGSGNTIYF.

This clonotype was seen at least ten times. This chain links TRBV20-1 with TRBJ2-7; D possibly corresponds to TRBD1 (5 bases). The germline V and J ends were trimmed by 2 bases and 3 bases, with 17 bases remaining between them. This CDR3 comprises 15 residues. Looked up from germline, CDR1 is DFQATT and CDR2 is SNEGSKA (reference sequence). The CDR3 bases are TGCAGTGCTAGACGCCAGATGACAGCAGGCTACGAGCAGTACTTC. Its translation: CSARRQMTAGYEQYF.

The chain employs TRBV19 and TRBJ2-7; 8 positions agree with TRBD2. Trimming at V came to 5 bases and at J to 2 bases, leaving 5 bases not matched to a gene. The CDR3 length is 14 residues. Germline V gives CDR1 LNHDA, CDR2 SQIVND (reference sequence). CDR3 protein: CASSSGGGTYEQYF. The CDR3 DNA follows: TGTGCCAGTAGTTCCGGGGGGGGTACCTACGAGCAGTACTTC.

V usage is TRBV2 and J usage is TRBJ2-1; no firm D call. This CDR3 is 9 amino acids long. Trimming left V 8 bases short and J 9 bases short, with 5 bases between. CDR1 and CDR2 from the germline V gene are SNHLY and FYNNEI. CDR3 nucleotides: TGTGCCAGCGAGGTTGAGCAGTTCTTC. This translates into CASEVEQFF.

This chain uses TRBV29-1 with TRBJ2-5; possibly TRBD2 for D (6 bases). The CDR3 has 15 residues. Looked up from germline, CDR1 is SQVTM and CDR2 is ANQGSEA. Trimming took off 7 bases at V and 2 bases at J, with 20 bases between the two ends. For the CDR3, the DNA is TGCAGCGCGGAAACGGATGGGACTGCACAAGAGACCCAGTACTTC. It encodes CSAETDGTAQETQYF.

This CDR3 is CASSLVPYNEQFF. The CDR3 region has the DNA TGTGCCAGCAGCTTAGTCCCTTACAATGAGCAGTTCTTC. The genes are TRBV7-6 and TRBJ2-1; D call uncertain. Germline V CDR1 and CDR2: SGHVS, FNYEAQ. V lost 1 base to trimming and J lost 4 bases, with 5 bases between them. The CDR3 consists of 13 residues.